Included here is one T cell receptor beta chain sequence, with context. This receptor's antigen is unknown. Qualities for individual bases were not recorded, and no much larger clone is one base off. CDR3 length: 14 amino acids, cysteine to phenylalanine. Of all the DNA, just the CDR3 is kept, 42 bases in frame from base 1. Taken from the germline V gene, the CDR1 and CDR2 loops are MGHRA and YSYEKL. At the junction V is shortened by 8 bases and J by 8 bases, with 19 bases in between. The entry originates in a study of cytomegalovirus exposure and HLA in healthy donors (dated by TCRdb to between 2016 and 2019). In terms of the full investigation: An earlier analysis of several hundred of the donors reported 276 Gb of sequence data and roughly 120 million unique TCR beta sequences obtained from about 179 million T cells. Because of strong linkage in the cohort, roughly five DR-DQ haplotypes were treated as single units for association and clustering. An early release that covered about 600 HLA-typed donors contained around 330 gigabases of sequencing data and about 93 million unique TCR sequences. Donor age, sex, ethnicity and CMV serostatus were compiled alongside the repertoire data. To decide whether each TCR beta V gene segment behaved as functional or pseudogenic, an earlier analysis of fewer than 750 of the donors relied on high-throughput TCR beta sequencing. The study profiled the T cell repertoires of about 640 subjects by immunosequencing and related them to cytomegalovirus serostatus. Rather than drawing on any new phenotypic data, the later analysis identified candidate immune exposures from TCR beta sequences and the way those sequences occurred across donors. Among some 410 genotyped donors of the cohort, an average of approximately 240,000 unique TCR beta nucleotide sequences were sequenced per donor, roughly 20% of them non-productive. Along with the approximately 700-subject first cohort, a separate validation cohort of over a hundred different subjects was used. All discovery cohort repertoires had been generated on a single sequencing platform. The study combined high-throughput TCR immunosequencing, statistical association of individual TCRs with disease status, and machine learning to predict cytomegalovirus infection status. A later genetic analysis took genome-wide SNP genotypes for about 55% of the 666 donors and used that subset as a discovery cohort. Of the roughly 390 genotyped donors, about 80% fell in the genetic ancestry cluster associated with self-reported Caucasian donors. The study aimed to test whether cataloging public T cell receptors could reveal signatures of past pathogen exposure. HLA typing covered class I and class II loci at four-digit resolution. Typing coverage varied by locus: about 629-630 donors for A, B, C, DRB1 and DQB1; around 560 for DQA1; around 570 for DPA1; some 470 for DPB1. A later analysis re-analyzed previously published TCR beta repertoires from about 730 donors and added high-resolution HLA genotyping to study TCR occurrence patterns. On the study overall, not on this receptor specifically: The 87-base-pair reads could not distinguish some IMGT-functional V segments, including TRBV6-2 and TRBV6-3, so those segments were excluded. According to a later analysis, parvovirus B19, influenza, CMV and Epstein-Barr virus appeared linked to several top co-occurrence clusters. Sequencing depth was assumed to be roughly uniform across donors in the presence/absence analyses, though that assumption may not hold. A few of the identified cytomegalovirus-associated TCR beta chains were confirmed in vitro to be specific for cytomegalovirus antigens. At a false discovery rate of 0.05, a later analysis linked some 18,000 TCR beta sequences to specific HLA alleles. Across donors, most TCR sequences were observed very rarely, whereas some public TCRs were present in many individuals. Only TCR beta chains were sequenced in this cohort, and the absence of alpha or paired-chain data limited detectable features. The earlier analysis of 450 to 700 of the donors excluded roughly 17 rarely observed V segments, including chromosome 9 orphons, because counts were too low. The classifier was reported to diagnose cytomegalovirus status with high specificity and sensitivity in both the original and validation cohorts. According to a later genetic analysis, donors in an Asian-associated ancestry cluster had fewer N-insertions in productive TCRs than the roughly 670-donor mean. The study listed 164 TCR beta chains as associated with cytomegalovirus. An association between a missense DCLRE1C variant and V-gene and J-gene trimming of TCR beta chains was found in a later genetic analysis and replicated in an independent cohort. Linkage disequilibrium might explain the correlated functional status among segregating V segments, but an unknown experimental factor could not be excluded. When HLA alleles, especially DR and DQ, strongly co-occurred, TCR associations were difficult to assign to individual alleles. In a later analysis, the rate of TCR association differed among HLA loci, with DRB1 alleles having the most associated TCRs and HLA-C alleles having the fewest. A cluster of highly shared sequence variants was judged likely to represent a technical artifact of the sequencing pipeline. A further reported finding was that TCR beta sequences accurately predicted the HLA-A and HLA-B alleles for most subjects in the first cohort. According to the authors, the approach could potentially be generalized to other disease states and immunological phenotypes. In an earlier analysis of over 550 of the donors, most TCR beta V segments were observed in productive rearrangements about 90% or about 30% of the time, broadly matching IMGT annotations. In a later analysis, HLA-associated TCR beta chains showed more clonal expansion and lower generation probabilities than non-associated chains that were equally common. According to a later analysis, most CMV-associated TCR beta chains appeared to be HLA-restricted, and the HLA associations seemed to be driven largely by CMV exposure. Immune exposure information for the cohort was limited to CMV serostatus. Because HLA typing was missing for some donors at each locus, association tests included only the typed subset.

The cohort was made up of several hundred healthy bone marrow donors. At the time of sampling, every cohort member was nominally healthy, though immune exposures that went unrecorded were likely present. The donor tested CMV seropositive, placing the donor among the approximately 290 seropositive members of the cohort. A peripheral blood sample was provided by each donor, and peripheral blood mononuclear cells were used for TCR beta sequencing. The Qiagen DNeasy Blood Extraction Kit was used to extract genomic DNA from the blood cell samples. Library generation was performed with the immunoSEQ multiplex PCR assay. For the multiplex PCR, a mixture combining 60 forward primers for TCR Vbeta segments and 13 reverse primers for TCR Jbeta segments was used. The CDR3 region of rearranged TCR beta genes was amplified from genomic DNA with a multiplex PCR assay. The Illumina HiSeq System was used to sequence the amplified TCR beta libraries as 87-base-pair reads. The paper's data handling went like this. Across the 666 repertoires, a later analysis counted around 80 million unique TCR beta chains, 9 million to 14 million of which were shared by at least two donors. Raw reads were error-corrected and collapsed into unique sequences with a nearest-neighbor algorithm that merged closely related sequences to remove PCR and sequencing errors. Alignment of CDR3 sequences to IMGT reference sequences was used to assign V, D and J gene segments. For a sequence to be retained, a match of at least six nucleotides to both a V gene segment and a J gene segment was required. A rearrangement was called productive if the CDR3 had no stop codons and remained in frame with V and J, and every other rearrangement was called non-productive. Following IMGT convention, CDR3 was defined as the stretch from the second conserved V-encoded cysteine to the conserved J-encoded phenylalanine. The earlier analysis of 500 to 650 of the donors excluded any sequence lacking an unambiguous match to a single V gene segment. In an earlier analysis of 450 to 750 of the donors, a V segment was called functional when productive rearrangements were above 56.7%, and segregating when the standard deviation between donors exceeded 5%. A statistical classification framework was developed to diagnose cytomegalovirus status using the catalog of TCR beta chain sequences. V and J gene assignment, in a later analysis, came from comparing TCR nucleotide sequences with IMGT/GENE-DB human TR gene sequences. In a later analysis, CDR3 sequences and most-parsimonious VDJ recombination scenarios were assigned using the TCRdist pipeline. In a later analysis, every TCR beta chain was defined by the combination of its CDR3 amino acid sequence and its V-gene family, and reads without a unique V-gene family were dropped. To address suspected cross-contamination and a sequencing artifact, a later analysis removed roughly 640 highly shared, low-generation-probability nucleotide sequences. In a later analysis, a clonal expansion index was calculated for each public chain from normalized within-repertoire ranks of inferred template counts. In a later analysis, generation probabilities were computed with a VDJ recombination model fitted to out-of-frame rearrangements, and the resulting probabilities were checked against IGoR. In a later analysis, hypergeometric tests were used to score TCR-TCR, TCR-HLA and TCR-CMV co-occurrence, with a repertoire-size bias correction applied to TCR pairs. A later analysis estimated false discovery rates by permuting HLA or CMV assignments 20 times. In a later analysis, co-occurring TCRs were grouped with DBSCAN, and TCRdist sequence similarity was added when clustering was performed within HLA-allele-positive subsets. Repertoires with fewer than 30,000 or more than 120,000 public chains were left out of co-occurrence clustering, as were four to six repertoires with anomalous nucleotide sharing. The table was pulled from immuneACCESS by TCRdb, which kept in-frame rearrangements only. Such tables lose some clones; where checked, under half of the loss comes from unresolved V genes, and the rest has no known cause. Clonal size and the V and J genes are those of that table, whereas D and trimming came from the DNA. The sample profile shows around 54,000 clones; 80% of them were found once. The top ten hold about 7.8% of the sample.

The TCR comes from a man aged 25 to 40 in good health and CMV-seropositive. The sample comprised PBMCs. The chain links TRBV4-1 with TRBJ2-1, and the D gene may be TRBD2, 6 bases matching. The DNA is as follows: TGCGCCAGCGAGCCGACTATTGGCGGGGATGAGCAGTTCTTC. Its amino acids are CASEPTIGGDEQFF.